This T cell receptor (beta chain) was documented in a study of T-cell reconstitution after alpha-beta-depleted transplantation in children. Points from the study as a whole: Where alpha-beta T cells came from about two months after transplant was reportedly several hundred expanded graft clones. Surviving recipient T cells and thymic progenitors underlay high day-60 TCRbeta diversity in some patients. When one year had passed after transplant, most T-cell counts and diversity came from newly produced T cells.

This clonotype was seen many times. What it recognizes is unknown. Researchers prepared the TCRbeta library using unique molecular identifiers, the study reports. TCRdb reprocessed the PCR reads via MiXCR and lists one record per CDR3 protein. The table has over 450,000 distinct CDR3 sequences, approximately 10% seen once. The CDR3 covers 14 residues. CDR1 and CDR2 from the germline V gene are MNHEY and SVGEGT. Trimming removed 0 bases from V and 3 bases from J, with 9 bases in between. The TCR originated in a child aged 2 to 9 with inherited bone marrow failure, due to receive a stem cell transplant. The chain carries TRBV6-2 or TRBV6-3 and TRBJ2-7, with D tentatively TRBD2 (5 bases). Material: PBMCs, obtained before TCRalphabeta/CD19-depleted stem cell transplant. CDR3 DNA: TGTGCCAGCAGTTACTCGGAGGTGGGCTACGAGCAGTACTTC. The encoded protein is CASSYSEVGYEQYF.